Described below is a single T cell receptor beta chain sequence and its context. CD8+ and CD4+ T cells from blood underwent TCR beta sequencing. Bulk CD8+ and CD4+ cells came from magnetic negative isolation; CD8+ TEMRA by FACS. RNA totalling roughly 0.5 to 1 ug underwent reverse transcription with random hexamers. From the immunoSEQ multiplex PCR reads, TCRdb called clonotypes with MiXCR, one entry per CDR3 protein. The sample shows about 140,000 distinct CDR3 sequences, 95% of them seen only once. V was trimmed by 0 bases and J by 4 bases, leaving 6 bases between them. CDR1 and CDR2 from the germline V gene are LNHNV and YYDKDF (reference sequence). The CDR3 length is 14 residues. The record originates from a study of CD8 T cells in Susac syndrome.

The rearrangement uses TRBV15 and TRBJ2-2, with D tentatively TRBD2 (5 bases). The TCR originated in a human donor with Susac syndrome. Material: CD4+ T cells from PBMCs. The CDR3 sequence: CATSRDRGTGELFF. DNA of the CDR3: TGTGCCACCAGCAGAGATCGGGGCACCGGGGAGCTGTTTTTT. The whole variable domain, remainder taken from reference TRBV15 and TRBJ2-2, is DAMVIQNPRYQVTQFGKPVTLSCSQTLNHNVMYWYQQKSSQAPKLLFHYYDKDFNNEADTPDNFQSRRPNTSFCFLDIRSPGLGDTAMYLCATSRDRGTGELFFGEGSRLTVL.